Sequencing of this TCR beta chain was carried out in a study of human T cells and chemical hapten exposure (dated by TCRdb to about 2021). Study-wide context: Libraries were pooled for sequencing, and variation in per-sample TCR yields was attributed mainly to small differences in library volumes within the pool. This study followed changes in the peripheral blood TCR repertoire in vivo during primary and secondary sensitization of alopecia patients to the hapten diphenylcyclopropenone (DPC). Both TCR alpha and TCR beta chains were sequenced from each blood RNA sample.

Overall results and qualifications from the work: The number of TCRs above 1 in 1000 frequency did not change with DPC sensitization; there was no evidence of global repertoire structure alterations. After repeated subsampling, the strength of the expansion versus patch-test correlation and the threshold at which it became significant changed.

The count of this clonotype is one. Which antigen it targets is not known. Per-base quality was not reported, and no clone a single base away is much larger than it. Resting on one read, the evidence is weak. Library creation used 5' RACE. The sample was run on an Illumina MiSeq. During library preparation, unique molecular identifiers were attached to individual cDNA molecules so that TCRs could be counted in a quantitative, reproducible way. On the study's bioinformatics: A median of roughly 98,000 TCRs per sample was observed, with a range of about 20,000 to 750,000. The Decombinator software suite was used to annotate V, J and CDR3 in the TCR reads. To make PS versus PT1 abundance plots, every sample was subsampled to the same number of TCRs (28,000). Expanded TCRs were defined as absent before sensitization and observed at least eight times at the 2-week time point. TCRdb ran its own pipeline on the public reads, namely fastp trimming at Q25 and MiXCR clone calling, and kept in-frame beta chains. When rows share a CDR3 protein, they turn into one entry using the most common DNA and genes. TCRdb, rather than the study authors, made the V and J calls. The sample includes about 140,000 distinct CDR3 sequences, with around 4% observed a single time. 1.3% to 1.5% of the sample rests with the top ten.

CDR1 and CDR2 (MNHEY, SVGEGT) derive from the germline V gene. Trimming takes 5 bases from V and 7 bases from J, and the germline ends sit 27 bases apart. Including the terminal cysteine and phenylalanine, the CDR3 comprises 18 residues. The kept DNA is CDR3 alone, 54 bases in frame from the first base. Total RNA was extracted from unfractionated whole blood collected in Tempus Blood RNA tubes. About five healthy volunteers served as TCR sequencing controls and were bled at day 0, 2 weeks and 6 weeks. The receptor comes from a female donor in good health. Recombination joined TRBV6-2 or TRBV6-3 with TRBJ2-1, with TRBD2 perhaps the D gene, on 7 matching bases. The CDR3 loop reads CASSQTPSITGGPNEQFF. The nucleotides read TGTGCCAGCAGTCAAACACCTAGTATAACGGGGGGCCCGAATGAGCAGTTCTTC.